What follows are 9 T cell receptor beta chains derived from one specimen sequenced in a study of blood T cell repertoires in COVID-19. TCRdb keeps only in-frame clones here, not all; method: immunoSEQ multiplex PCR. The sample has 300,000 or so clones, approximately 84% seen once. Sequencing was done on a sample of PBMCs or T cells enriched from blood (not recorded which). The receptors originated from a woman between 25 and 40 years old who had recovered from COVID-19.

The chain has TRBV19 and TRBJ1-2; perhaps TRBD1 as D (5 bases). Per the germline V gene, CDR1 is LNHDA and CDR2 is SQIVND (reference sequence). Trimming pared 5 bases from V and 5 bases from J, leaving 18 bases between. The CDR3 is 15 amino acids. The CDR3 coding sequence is TGTGCCAGTAGTTTAACCCCGCAGGGAGGTTATGGCTACACCTTC. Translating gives CASSLTPQGGYGYTF.

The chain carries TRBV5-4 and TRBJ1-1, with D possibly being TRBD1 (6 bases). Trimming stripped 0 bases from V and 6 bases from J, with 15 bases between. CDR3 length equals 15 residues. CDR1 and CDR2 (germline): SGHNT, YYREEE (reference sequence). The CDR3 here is CASSLDSGAAAEAFF. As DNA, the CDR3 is TGTGCCAGCAGCTTGGACTCAGGGGCGGCGGCTGAAGCTTTCTTT.

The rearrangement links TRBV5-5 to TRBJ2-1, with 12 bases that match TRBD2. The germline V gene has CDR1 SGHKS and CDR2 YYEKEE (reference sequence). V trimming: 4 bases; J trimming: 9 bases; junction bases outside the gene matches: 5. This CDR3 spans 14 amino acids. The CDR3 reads CASSPGTSGREQFF. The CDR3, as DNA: TGTGCCAGCAGCCCAGGGACTAGCGGGCGTGAGCAGTTCTTC. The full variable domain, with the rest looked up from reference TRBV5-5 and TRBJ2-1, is DAGVTQSPTHLIKTRGQQVTLRCSPISGHKSVSWYQQVLGQGPQFIFQYYEKEERGRGNFPDRFSARQFPNYSSELNVNALLLGDSALYLCASSPGTSGREQFFGPGTRLTVL.

For the CDR3, the DNA is TGCGCCAGCAGCCAACCGGACAGGGGCAATTCACCCCTCCACTTT. Its translation is CASSQPDRGNSPLHF. The genes are TRBV4-1 and TRBJ1-6; 9 positions match TRBD1. CDR1 is MGHRA and CDR2 is YSYEKL in the germline V gene. The CDR3 loop spans 15 amino acids. After removal of 2 bases from V and 7 bases from J, the junction contained 3 bases not matched to a gene.

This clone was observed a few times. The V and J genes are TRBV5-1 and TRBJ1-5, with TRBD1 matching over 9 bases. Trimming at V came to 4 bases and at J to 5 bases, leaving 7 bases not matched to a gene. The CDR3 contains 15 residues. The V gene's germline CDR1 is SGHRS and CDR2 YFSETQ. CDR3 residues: CASSPRTGVDQPQHF. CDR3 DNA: TGCGCCAGCAGCCCACGGACAGGGGTGGATCAGCCCCAGCATTTT.

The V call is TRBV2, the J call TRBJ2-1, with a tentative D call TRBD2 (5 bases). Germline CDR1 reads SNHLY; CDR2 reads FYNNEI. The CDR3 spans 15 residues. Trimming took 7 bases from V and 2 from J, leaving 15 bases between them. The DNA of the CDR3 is TGTGCCAGCAAAGGACTGCTCGATACCTACAATGAGCAGTTCTTC. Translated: CASKGLLDTYNEQFF.

In DNA form, the CDR3 reads TGTGCCAGCAGCCAAGGGATAGAGGCCGGGGAGCTGTTTTTT. This encodes CASSQGIEAGELFF. The chain couples TRBV3-1 (or the pseudogene TRBV3-2) to TRBJ2-2; no definite D call. Trimming cost V 1 base and J 6 bases, with 9 bases left between them. CDR1 and CDR2 (germline): LGHDT, YNNKEL (reference sequence). CDR3 length equals 14 residues.

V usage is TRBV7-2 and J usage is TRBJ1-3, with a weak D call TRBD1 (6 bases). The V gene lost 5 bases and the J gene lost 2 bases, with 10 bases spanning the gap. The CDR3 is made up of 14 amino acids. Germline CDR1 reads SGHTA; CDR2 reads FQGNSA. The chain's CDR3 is CASSDGQTGNTIYF. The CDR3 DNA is TGTGCCAGCAGCGATGGACAGACTGGAAACACCATATATTTT.

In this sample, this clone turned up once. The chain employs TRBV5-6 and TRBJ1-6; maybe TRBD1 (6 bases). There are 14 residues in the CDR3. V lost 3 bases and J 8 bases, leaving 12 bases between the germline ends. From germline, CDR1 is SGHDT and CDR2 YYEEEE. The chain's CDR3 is CASSYTGYDSPLHF. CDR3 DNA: TGTGCCAGCAGCTATACAGGGTACGATTCACCCCTCCACTTT.